The entry below describes one T cell receptor beta chain. Its antigen is still unknown. Since the CDR3 does not end with the conserved phenylalanine or tryptophan, this likely comes from a read error. This specimen comes from a study of T-cell reconstitution after alpha-beta-depleted transplantation in children. The germline V and J ends were trimmed by 1 base and 4 bases, with 2 bases remaining between them. There are 11 residues in the CDR3. Per germline, CDR1 SGHRS and CDR2 YFSETQ. Study-wide findings and caveats: Newly generated T cells supplied most T-cell counts and diversity one year post-transplant.

Preparation of the TCRbeta library involved a method that used unique molecular identifiers. TCRdb itself ran the PCR reads through MiXCR, one entry per CDR3 protein. Among 400,000 to 450,000 distinct CDR3 sequences listed, roughly 44% were seen once. The chain recombines TRBV5-1 with TRBJ2-5; D gene ambiguous. The input for sequencing was PBMCs, taken before TCRalphabeta/CD19-depleted stem cell transplant. The sequence was collected from a girl aged 2 to 9 with aplastic anemia, due to receive a stem cell transplant. CDR3 protein: CASSLLETQYS. CDR3 coding DNA: TGCGCCAGCAGCTTGCTAGAGACCCAGTACTCC.